The 3 T cell receptor beta chains in this list originate from one sample, sequenced in a study of vaccination and CD4 T cells after COVID-19. The antigens for these receptors are not known. The Oncomine TCR Beta short-read assay was applied to DNA of cultured CD4+ T cells. TCRdb re-analysed the PCR reads in MiXCR, keeping a single row per CDR3 protein. The table shows roughly 16,000 distinct CDR3 sequences, with approximately 50% occurring only once. Treatment reported: roughly 11-day PBMC culture with coronavirus spike peptide pools or control peptides (ViraFEST assay). Source: cultured CD4+ T cells from blood, taken after SARS-CoV-2 vaccination. Source of these receptors: a human donor with COVID-19.

This clonotype showed up just a few times. This chain connects TRBV6-2 or TRBV6-3 to TRBJ2-7; TRBD2 aligns across 8 bases. Trimming removed 6 bases from V and 2 bases from J; junction bases left unmatched: 12. This CDR3 contains 16 residues. CDR1 is MNHEY, CDR2 SVGEGT, per germline. CDR3 coding DNA: TGTGCCAGCAGCAGAACCTCGGGGGGGCGTACCTACGAGCAGTACTTC. Translation: CASSRTSGGRTYEQYF.

V gene TRBV6-1 combines with J gene TRBJ2-3, with 11 bases identical to TRBD1. The CDR3 totals 16 residues. Germline V gene lookup returns CDR1 MNHNS and CDR2 SASEGT. V was clipped by 6 bases and J by 6 bases; unmatched bases: 11. The CDR3 region is CASSFGQGATRDTQYF. CDR3 bases: TGTGCCAGCAGCTTCGGACAGGGGGCTACAAGGGATACGCAGTATTTT.

V is TRBV7-6 and J is TRBJ1-1; D unclear. V was clipped by 5 bases and J by 4 bases, with 11 bases between them. The CDR3 runs 13 residues. Germline CDR1 and CDR2: SGHVS and FNYEAQ. The CDR3 protein is CASSQPSGTEAFF. The CDR3 nucleotides are TGTGCCAGCAGCCAACCCTCCGGCACTGAAGCTTTCTTT.